This T cell receptor (beta chain) was captured in a study of blood T cell repertoires in COVID-19. Whole-study context: Specimens from acute and convalescent COVID-19 originated in the United States, Italy and Spain. Sample material is recorded as cDNA or gDNA derived from T cells, B-cell-depleted T cells, or PBMCs.

Germline-derived CDR1 and CDR2 are LGHNT and FRNRAP. The CDR3 has 16 amino acids. V lost 6 bases and J lost 10; bases outside the gene matches: 17. In the original processing: Reference gene primer amplification gave nucleated cell count estimates. Here immunoSEQ multiplex PCR was the method, and the copy in TCRdb shows in-frame clones only, minus some. That table is the source of V, J and clone size, and D and trimming were worked out from the DNA. The sample consists of some 65,000 clones, approximately 95% of them appearing once. The sample taken for sequencing was peripheral blood. The rearrangement uses TRBV12-5 and TRBJ2-1, with 8 positions matching TRBD1. The clonotype comes from a man in his sixties or seventies with active COVID-19. The CDR3 loop is CASGFSSGQGLREQFF. CDR3 in DNA: TGTGCTAGTGGCTTCTCTTCCGGACAGGGATTGAGGGAGCAGTTCTTC. Drawing the rest from reference TRBV12-5 and TRBJ2-1, the complete variable domain is DARVTQTPRHKVTEMGQEVTMRCQPILGHNTVFWYRQTMMQGLELLAYFRNRAPLDDSGMPKDRFSAEMPDATLATLKIQPSEPRDSAVYFCASGFSSGQGLREQFFGPGTRLTVL.